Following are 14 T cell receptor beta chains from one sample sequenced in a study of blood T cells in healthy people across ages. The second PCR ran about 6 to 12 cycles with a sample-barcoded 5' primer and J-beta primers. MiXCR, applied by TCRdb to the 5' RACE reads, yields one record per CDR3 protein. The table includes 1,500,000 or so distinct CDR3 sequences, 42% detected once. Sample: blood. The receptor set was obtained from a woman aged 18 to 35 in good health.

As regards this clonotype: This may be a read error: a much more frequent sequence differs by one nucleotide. The CDR3: CASSVAQGRYNEQYF. The CDR3 coding sequence is TGTGCCAGCAGCGTAGCGCAGGGCCGATACAATGAGCAGTACTTC. The chain couples TRBV9 to TRBJ2-5, with D tentatively TRBD1 (5 bases). Trimming cost V 0 bases and J 11 bases, with 20 bases left between them. The germline gives CDR1 SGDLS, CDR2 YYNGEE. CDR3 length: 15 amino acids.

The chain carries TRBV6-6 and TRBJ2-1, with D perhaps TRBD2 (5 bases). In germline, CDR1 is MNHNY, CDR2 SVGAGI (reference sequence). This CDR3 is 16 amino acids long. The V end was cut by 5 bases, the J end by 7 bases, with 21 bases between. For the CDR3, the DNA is TGTGCCAGCAGTGATTCCAGGACTCTTTACTCTAATGAGCAGTTCTTC. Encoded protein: CASSDSRTLYSNEQFF.

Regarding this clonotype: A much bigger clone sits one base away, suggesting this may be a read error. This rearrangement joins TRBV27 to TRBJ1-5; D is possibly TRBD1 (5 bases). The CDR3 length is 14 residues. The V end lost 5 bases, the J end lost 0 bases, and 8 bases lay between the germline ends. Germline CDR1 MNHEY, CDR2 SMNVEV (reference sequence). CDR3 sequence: CASSDQGSNQPQHF. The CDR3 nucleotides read TGTGCCAGCAGTGATCAGGGTAGCAATCAGCCCCAGCATTTT.

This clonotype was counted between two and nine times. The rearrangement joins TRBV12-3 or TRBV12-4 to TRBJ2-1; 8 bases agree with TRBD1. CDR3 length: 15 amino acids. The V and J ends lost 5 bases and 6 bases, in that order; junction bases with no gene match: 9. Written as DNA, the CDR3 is TGTGCCAGCAGTACCCCGGACAGGGTTAGCAATGAGCAGTTCTTC. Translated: CASSTPDRVSNEQFF.

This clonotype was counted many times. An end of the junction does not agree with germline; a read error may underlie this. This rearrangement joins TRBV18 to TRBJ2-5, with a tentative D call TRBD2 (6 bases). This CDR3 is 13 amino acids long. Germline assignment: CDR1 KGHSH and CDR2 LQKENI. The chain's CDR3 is CASSPGVQETQYF. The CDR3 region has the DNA TGCGCCAGCAGTCCGGGAGTACAGGAGACCCAGTACTTC.

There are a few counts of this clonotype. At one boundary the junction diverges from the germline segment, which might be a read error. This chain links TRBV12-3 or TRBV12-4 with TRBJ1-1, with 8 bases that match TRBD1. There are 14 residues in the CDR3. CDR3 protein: CASRLAGGGTEAFF. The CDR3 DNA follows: TGTGCCAGCAGATTAGCAGGGGGCGGCACTGAAGCTTTCTTT.

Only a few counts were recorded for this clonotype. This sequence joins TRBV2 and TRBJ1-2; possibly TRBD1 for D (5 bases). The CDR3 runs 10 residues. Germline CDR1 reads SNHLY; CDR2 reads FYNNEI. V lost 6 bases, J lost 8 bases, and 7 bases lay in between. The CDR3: CASRNRGYTF. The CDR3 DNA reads TGTGCCAGCAGGAACAGGGGCTACACCTTC.

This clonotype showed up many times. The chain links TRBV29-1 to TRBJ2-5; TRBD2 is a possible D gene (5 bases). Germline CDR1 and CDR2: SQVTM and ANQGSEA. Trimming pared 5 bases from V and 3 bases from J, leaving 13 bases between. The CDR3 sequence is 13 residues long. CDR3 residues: CSVSRTTKETQYF. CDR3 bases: TGCAGCGTTTCCAGGACGACTAAAGAGACCCAGTACTTC.

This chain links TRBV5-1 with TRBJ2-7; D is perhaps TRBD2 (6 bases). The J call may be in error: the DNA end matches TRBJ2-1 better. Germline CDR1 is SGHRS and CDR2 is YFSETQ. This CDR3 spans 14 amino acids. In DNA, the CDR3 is TGCGCCAGCAGCATGGAACGGGAGTTAAATGAGCAGTTCTTC. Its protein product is CASSMERELNEQFF.

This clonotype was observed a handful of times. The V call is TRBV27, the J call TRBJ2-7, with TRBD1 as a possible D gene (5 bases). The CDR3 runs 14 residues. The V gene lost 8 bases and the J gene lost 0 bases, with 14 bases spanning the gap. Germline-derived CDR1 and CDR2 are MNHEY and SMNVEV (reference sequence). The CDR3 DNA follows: TGTGCCAGCCGCTGGGTCGACAGCTCCTACGAGCAGTACTTC. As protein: CASRWVDSSYEQYF.

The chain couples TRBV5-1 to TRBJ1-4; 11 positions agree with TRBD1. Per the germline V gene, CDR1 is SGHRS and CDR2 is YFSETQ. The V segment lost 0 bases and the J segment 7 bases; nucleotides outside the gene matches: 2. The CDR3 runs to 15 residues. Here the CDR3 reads CASSLGDRGTEKLFF. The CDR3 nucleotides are TGCGCCAGCAGCTTGGGGGACAGGGGGACTGAAAAACTGTTTTTT.

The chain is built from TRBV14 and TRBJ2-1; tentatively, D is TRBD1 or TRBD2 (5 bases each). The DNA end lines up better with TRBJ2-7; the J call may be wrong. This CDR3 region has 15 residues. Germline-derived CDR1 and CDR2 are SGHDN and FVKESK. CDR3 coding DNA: TGTGCCAGCAGCCCCCCGGGGCTAATTGGAAATGAGCAGTACTTC. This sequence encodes CASSPPGLIGNEQYF.

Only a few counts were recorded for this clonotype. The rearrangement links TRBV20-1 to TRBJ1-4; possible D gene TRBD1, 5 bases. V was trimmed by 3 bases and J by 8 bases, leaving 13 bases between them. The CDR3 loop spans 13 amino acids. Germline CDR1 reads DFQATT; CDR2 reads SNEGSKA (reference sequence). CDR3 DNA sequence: TGCAGTGCTAGGGGACGGGGTCGAGAAAAACTGTTTTTT. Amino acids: CSARGRGREKLFF.

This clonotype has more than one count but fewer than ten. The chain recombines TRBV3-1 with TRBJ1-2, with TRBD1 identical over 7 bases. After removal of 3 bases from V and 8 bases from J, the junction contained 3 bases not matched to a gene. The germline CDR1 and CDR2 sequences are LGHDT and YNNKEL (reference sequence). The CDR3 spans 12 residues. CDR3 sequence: CASSHWDSGYTF. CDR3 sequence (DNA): TGTGCCAGCAGCCACTGGGACAGCGGCTACACCTTC.